These 10 T cell receptor beta chains were sequenced from one sample in a study of cytomegalovirus exposure and HLA in healthy donors (dated by TCRdb to 2016 to 2017). Library method: the immunoSEQ multiplex PCR assay. TCRdb retrieved this table from immuneACCESS and kept in-frame rearrangements only. Not all clones are present; in checked studies, unresolved V genes account for under half, and no reason is known for the remainder. Recorded for this sample are under 250,000 clones; 75% to 90% of them occurred a single time. Clones ranked in the top ten supply 5.5% to 7% of the sample. Sequencing input: PBMCs. The receptors come from a woman aged 18-29 years in good health and CMV-seronegative.

In regard to this clone: This CDR3 is also generated by other DNA sequences in the sample. The chain carries TRBV9 and TRBJ2-7, with 8 bases lining up with TRBD2. CDR3 length: 15 residues. CDR1 and CDR2 from the germline V gene are SGDLS and YYNGEE. V lost 0 bases, J lost 1 base, and 3 bases stayed unmatched. In DNA form, the CDR3 reads TGTGCCAGCAGCGTAGGACCGGGAGGGTCCTACGAGCAGTACTTC. This codes for CASSVGPGGSYEQYF.

This chain links TRBV11-2 with TRBJ2-5, with 9 bases identical to TRBD1. This CDR3 comprises 17 residues. The V gene's germline CDR1 is SGHAT and CDR2 FQNNGV. V dropped 1 base and J dropped 5; count of bases not matched to a gene: 11. Here the CDR3 DNA reads TGTGCCAGCAGCTTAGGACCCGGGACAGGGTTTGGGGAGACCCAGTACTTC. This translates into CASSLGPGTGFGETQYF.

The V gene is TRBV5-1, the J gene TRBJ2-5; possibly TRBD1 or TRBD2 for D (6 bases each). The CDR3 loop spans 13 amino acids. V gave up 4 bases and J gave up 5 bases, with 12 bases separating them. Germline V gene sequence: CDR1 SGHRS, CDR2 YFSETQ. The CDR3: CASSTGTWETQYF. CDR3 DNA: TGCGCCAGCAGCACAGGGACTTGGGAGACCCAGTACTTC.

V usage is TRBV7-8 and J usage is TRBJ2-5, with D hard to call. The ends were cut back, 6 bases at V and 3 bases at J, with 11 bases in the middle. CDR1 is SGHVS, CDR2 FQNEAQ, per germline. This CDR3 region has 13 residues. The CDR3 DNA sequence: TGTGCCAGCAGGTATAAATTCAAAGAGACCCAGTACTTC. This sequence encodes CASRYKFKETQYF.

CDR3 in DNA: TGTGCCACCAGCAATCGGCGGCAGGGGGCCTATCAGCCCCAGCATTTT. Translated, it gives CATSNRRQGAYQPQHF. The chain joins TRBV15 to TRBJ1-5, with 8 bases lining up with TRBD1. V lost 4 bases, J lost 5 bases, and 10 bases stayed unmatched. The CDR3 consists of 16 residues. Per germline, CDR1 LNHNV and CDR2 YYDKDF (reference sequence).

In its sample, this clone was seen a few times. This chain joins TRBV7-9 and TRBJ1-2, with 11 positions matching TRBD1. V shed 5 bases and J 6 bases; nucleotides not matched to a gene: 8. This CDR3 contains 15 residues. Per germline, CDR1 SEHNR and CDR2 FQNEAQ (reference sequence). As DNA, the CDR3 is TGTGCCAGCAGCCCTACTAGGACAGGGGGCCATGGCTACACCTTC. Translation: CASSPTRTGGHGYTF.

The chain recombines TRBV6-1 with TRBJ2-5; 8 nucleotides line up with TRBD1. Looked up from germline, CDR1 is MNHNS and CDR2 is SASEGT. The V and J ends lost 8 bases and 5 bases, in that order; junction bases with no gene match: 13. The CDR3 has 15 amino acids. The CDR3 reads CASSGQGRIGETQYF. The CDR3 DNA reads as TGTGCCAGCTCCGGACAGGGAAGAATTGGGGAGACCCAGTACTTC.

The chain links TRBV18 to TRBJ1-4, with D possibly TRBD1 on 5 matching bases. Looked up from germline, CDR1 is KGHSH and CDR2 is LQKENI. CDR3 length equals 14 residues. V was trimmed by 3 bases and J by 8 bases, leaving 13 bases between them. The CDR3 DNA reads TGTGCCAGCTCACCGGGAGGGGTCGAAGAAAAACTGTTTTTT. Protein sequence: CASSPGGVEEKLFF.

In DNA form, the CDR3 reads TGTGCCAGCAGTATATATGGAACTGAAGCTTTCTTT. Translating gives CASSIYGTEAFF. The rearrangement links TRBV5-6 to TRBJ1-1, with D unresolved. In germline, CDR1 is SGHDT, CDR2 YYEEEE. V dropped 5 bases and J dropped 5 bases, with 10 bases sitting between them. CDR3 size: 12 residues.

The chain recombines TRBV25-1 with TRBJ1-1; 7 bases agree with TRBD1. Germline CDR1 is MGHDK and CDR2 is SYGVNS. The V gene end was trimmed by 2 bases and the J gene end by 12 bases; junction bases not matched to a gene: 9. The CDR3 contains 13 residues. CDR3 residues: CASSERDSKGPFF. In nucleotides, the CDR3 is TGTGCCAGCAGTGAACGGGACAGCAAGGGTCCTTTCTTT.